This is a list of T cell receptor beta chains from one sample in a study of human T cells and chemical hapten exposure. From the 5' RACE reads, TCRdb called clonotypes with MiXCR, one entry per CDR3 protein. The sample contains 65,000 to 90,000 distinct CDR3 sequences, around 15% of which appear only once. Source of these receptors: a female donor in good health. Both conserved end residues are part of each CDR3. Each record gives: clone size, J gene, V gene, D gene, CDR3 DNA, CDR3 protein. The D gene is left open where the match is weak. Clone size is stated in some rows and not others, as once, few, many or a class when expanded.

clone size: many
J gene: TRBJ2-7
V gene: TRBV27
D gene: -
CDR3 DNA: TGTGCCAGCATGGTCGGGACGACCAGTTACGAGCAGTACTTC
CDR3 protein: CASMVGTTSYEQYF

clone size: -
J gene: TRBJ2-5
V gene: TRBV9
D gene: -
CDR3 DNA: TGTGCCAGCAGCGTAGAAGGGGGGGGAGAGACCCAGTACTTC
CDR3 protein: CASSVEGGGETQYF

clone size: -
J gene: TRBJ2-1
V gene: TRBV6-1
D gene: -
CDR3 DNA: TGTGCCTTAAAACCACAGGGTTACTTCTACAATGAGCAGTTCTTC
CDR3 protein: CALKPQGYFYNEQFF

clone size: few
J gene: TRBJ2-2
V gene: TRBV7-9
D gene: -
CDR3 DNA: TGTGCCAGCAGCTCCGAAGGGGGAATCGGGGAGCTGTTTTTT
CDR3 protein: CASSSEGGIGELFF

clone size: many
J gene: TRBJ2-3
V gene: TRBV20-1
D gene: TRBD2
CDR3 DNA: TGCAGTGCTAGAGATCGCCTAGCGGGAGACACAGATACGCAGTATTTT
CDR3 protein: CSARDRLAGDTDTQYF

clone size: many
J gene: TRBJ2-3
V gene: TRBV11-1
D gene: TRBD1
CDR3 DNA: TGTGCCAGCAGCCCCTGGGACAGGGTCACAGATACGCAGTATTTT
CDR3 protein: CASSPWDRVTDTQYF

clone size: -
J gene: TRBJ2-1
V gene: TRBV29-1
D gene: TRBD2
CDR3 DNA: TGCAGCGTTGAGTTGAGCGGGGCTCTAATTACTGAGCAGTTCTTC
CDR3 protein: CSVELSGALITEQFF

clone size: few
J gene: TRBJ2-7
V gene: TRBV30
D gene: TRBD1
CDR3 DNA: TGTGCCTACTGGACAGGCCCCCCTTTCTCGGCGGGCTACGAGCAGTACTTC
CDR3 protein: CAYWTGPPFSAGYEQYF

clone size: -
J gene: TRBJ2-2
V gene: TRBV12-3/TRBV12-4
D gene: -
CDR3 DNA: TGTGCCAGCAGTCCAGGGACTTCCACCGGGGAGCTGTTTTTT
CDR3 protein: CASSPGTSTGELFF

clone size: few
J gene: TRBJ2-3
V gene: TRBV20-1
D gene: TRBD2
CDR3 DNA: TGCAGTGCTAGAGCCGGGACTAGCGGGAGTGGCACAGATACGCAGTATTTT
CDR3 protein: CSARAGTSGSGTDTQYF

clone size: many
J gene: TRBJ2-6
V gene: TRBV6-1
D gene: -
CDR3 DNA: TGTGCCAGCAGTGAAGAGGACTCTGGGGCCAACGTCCTGACTTTC
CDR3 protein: CASSEEDSGANVLTF

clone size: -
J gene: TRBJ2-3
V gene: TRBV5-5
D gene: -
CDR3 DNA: TGTGCCAGCAGCCTACGGGGGCGAGGTGCAGATACGCAGTATTTT
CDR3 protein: CASSLRGRGADTQYF

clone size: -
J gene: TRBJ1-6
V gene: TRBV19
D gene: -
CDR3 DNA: TGTGCCAGTAGTATGTCCAAAAGTTCACCCCTCCACTTT
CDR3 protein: CASSMSKSSPLHF

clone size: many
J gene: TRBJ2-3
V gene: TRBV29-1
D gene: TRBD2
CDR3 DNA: TGCAGCGTTGAAGGACTAGCGGAGGGGGGCACAGATACGCAGTATTTT
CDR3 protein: CSVEGLAEGGTDTQYF

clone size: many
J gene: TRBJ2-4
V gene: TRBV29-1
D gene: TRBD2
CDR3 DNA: TGCAGCGTGGCTCACGGGGGGACCGCCAAAAACATTCAGTACTTC
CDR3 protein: CSVAHGGTAKNIQYF

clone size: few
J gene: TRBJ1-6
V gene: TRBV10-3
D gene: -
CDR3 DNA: TGTGCCATCGCAGGGGCAATCGAGTCACCCCTCCACTTT
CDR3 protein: CAIAGAIESPLHF

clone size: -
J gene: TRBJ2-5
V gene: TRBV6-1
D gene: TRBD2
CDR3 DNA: TGTGCCAGCAGTGAAGGAAGCGGGGGGGCAGGGGAGACCCAGTACTTC
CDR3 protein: CASSEGSGGAGETQYF

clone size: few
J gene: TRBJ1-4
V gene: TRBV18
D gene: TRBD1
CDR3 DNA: TGTGCCAGCTCACCACCCCATCGACAGGGTGAAAAACTGTTTTTT
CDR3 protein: CASSPPHRQGEKLFF

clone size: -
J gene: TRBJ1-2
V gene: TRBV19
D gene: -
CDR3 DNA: TGTGCCAGTAGTATGGCTCAACGGAACTATGGCTACACCTTC
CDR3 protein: CASSMAQRNYGYTF

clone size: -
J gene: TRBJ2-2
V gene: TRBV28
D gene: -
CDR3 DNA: TGTGCCAGCAGAAAAGGGCGGTGGGGGGAGCTGTTTTTT
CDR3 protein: CASRKGRWGELFF

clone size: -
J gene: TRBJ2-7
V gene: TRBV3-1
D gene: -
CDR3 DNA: TGTGCCAGCAGCTCACGGTCCATTACCAATAGGGCTTACGAGCAGTACTTC
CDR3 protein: CASSSRSITNRAYEQYF

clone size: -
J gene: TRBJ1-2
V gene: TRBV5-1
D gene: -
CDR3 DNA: TGCGCCAGCAGCTTGGCCTGGCGTGGATCAAGCGAGGACGGCTACACCTTC
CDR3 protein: CASSLAWRGSSEDGYTF

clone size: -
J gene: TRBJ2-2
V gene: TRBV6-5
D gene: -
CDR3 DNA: TGTGCCACCCTCGTAGCGCCGTACACCGGGGAGCTGTTTTTT
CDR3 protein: CATLVAPYTGELFF

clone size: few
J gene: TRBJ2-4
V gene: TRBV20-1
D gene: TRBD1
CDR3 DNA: TGCAGTGCTAGAGACAGGGGGCCGGACATTCAGTACTTC
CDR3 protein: CSARDRGPDIQYF

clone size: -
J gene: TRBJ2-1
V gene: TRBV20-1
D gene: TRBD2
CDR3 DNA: TGCAGTACGAAGTCTAGCGGGGGGGCTAACAATGAGCAGTTCTTC
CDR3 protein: CSTKSSGGANNEQFF

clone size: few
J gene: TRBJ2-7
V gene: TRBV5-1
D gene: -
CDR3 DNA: TGCGCCAGCAGCTTGGATGCAGCTTCTTACGAGCAGTACTTC
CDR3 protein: CASSLDAASYEQYF

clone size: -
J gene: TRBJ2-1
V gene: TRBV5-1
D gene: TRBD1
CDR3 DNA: TGCGCCAGCAGCTTGGGACAGGGGGCCAATGAGCAGTTCTTC
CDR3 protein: CASSLGQGANEQFF

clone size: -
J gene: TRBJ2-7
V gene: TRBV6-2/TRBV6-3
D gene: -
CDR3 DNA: TGTGCCAGCAACCCCGGGGGAGCCTACGAGCAGTACTTC
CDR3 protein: CASNPGGAYEQYF

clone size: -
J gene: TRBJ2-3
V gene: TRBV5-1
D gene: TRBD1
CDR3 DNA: TGCGCCAGCAGCCCATATACAGGGGGCTATACCCCTAGCACAGATACGCAGTATTTT
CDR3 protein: CASSPYTGGYTPSTDTQYF

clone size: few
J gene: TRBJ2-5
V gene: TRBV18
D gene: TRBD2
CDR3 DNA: TGTGCCAGCTCACGGGCGGGAGTGCCAGAGACCCAGTACTTC
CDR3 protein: CASSRAGVPETQYF

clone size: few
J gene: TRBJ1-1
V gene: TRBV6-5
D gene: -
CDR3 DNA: TGTGCCAGCAGCCGGGACACTCTGAACACTGAAGCTTTCTTT
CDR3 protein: CASSRDTLNTEAFF

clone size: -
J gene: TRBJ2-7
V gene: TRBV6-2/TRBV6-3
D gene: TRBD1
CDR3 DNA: TGTGCCAGCAGTTACTGGGACAGATACGAGCAGTACTTC
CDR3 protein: CASSYWDRYEQYF

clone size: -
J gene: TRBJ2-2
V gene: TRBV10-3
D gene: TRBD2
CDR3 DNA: TGTGCCATCCCACGGACTAGCGGGGGCCCGAACACCGGGGAGCTGTTTTTT
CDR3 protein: CAIPRTSGGPNTGELFF

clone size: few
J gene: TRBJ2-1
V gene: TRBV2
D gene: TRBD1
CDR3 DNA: TGTGCCAGCAGTGCCTCCGGGACAGGGTACGATGAGCAGTTCTTC
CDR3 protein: CASSASGTGYDEQFF

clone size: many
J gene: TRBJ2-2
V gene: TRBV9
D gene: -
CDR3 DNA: TGTGCCAGCAGCGTCAGACGAGACGGGGCGAACACCGGGGAGCTGTTTTTT
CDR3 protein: CASSVRRDGANTGELFF

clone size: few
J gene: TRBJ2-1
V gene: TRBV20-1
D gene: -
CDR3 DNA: TGCAGTGCCCCAGAAAGGGGGGGGAACAATGAGCAGTTCTTC
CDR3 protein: CSAPERGGNNEQFF

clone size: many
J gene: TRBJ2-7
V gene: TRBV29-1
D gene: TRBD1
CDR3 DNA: TGCAGCGTTGTGCAGGGGGCATCCTACGAGCAGTACTTC
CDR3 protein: CSVVQGASYEQYF

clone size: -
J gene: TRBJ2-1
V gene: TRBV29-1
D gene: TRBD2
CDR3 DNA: TGCAGCGTTGAACGGCTAGCGGGAGTTAATGAGCAGTTCTTC
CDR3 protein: CSVERLAGVNEQFF

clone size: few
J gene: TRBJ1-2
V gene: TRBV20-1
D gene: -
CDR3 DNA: TGCAGTGGGGTGAGGGGAATGGATGGCTACACCTTC
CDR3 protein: CSGVRGMDGYTF

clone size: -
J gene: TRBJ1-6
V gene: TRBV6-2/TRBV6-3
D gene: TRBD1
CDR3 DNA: TGTGCCAGCAGTTACGGGACAGAAATTAATTCACCCCTCCACTTT
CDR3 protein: CASSYGTEINSPLHF

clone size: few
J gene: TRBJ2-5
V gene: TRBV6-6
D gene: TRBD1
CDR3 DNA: TGTGCCAGCAGCTCCGGGACAGGGGGGGAGACCCAGTACTTC
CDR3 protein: CASSSGTGGETQYF

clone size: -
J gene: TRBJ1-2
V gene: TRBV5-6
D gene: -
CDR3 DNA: TGTGCCAGCAGGCCCGAGGAAGGCAGCTTCTATGGCTACACCTTC
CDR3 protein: CASRPEEGSFYGYTF

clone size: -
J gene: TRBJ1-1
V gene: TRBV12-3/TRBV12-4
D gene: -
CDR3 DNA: TGTGCCAGCAGTTTTGGGGGAGGAACTGAAGCTTTCTTT
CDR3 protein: CASSFGGGTEAFF

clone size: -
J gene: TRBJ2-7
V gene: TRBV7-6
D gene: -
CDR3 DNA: TGTGCCAGCAGCTTAGCGCACAGCTCCTACGAGCAGTACTTC
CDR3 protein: CASSLAHSSYEQYF

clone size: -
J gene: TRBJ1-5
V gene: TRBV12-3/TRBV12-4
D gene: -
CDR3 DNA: TGTGCCAGCAGCGATAGGGGGTCCCAGCATTTT
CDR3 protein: CASSDRGSQHF

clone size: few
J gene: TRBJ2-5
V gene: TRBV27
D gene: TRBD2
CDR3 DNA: TGTGCCAGTCGTTCCGCTGCGGGGGGGACAGAGACCCAGTACTTC
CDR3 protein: CASRSAAGGTETQYF

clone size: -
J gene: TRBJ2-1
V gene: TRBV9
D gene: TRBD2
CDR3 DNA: TGTGCCAGCAGCGTAGGCGGGGGGGCTGATAATGAGCAGTTCTTC
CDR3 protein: CASSVGGGADNEQFF

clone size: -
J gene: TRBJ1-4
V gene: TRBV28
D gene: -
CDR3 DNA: TGTGCCAGCAGTTTTAGGATCGGCCGGGGAAAACTGTTTTTT
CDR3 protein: CASSFRIGRGKLFF

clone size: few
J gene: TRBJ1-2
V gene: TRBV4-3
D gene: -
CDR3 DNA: TGCGCCAGCAGCGCTCAGGGACGGAGTAACTATGGCTACACCTTC
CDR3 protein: CASSAQGRSNYGYTF

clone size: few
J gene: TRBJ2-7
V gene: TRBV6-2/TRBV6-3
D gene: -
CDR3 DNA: TGTGCCAGCAGTCCGATCGGACAGAACTACGAGCAGTACTTC
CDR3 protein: CASSPIGQNYEQYF

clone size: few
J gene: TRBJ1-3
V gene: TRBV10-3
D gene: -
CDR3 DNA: TGTGCCATCAGTGAGTCGACCTCGGCCTCTGGAAACACCATATATTTT
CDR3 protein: CAISESTSASGNTIYF

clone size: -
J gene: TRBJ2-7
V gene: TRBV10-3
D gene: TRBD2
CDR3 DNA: TGTGCCATCGGGACTAGCGGGGGGACTGAGCAGTACTTC
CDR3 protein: CAIGTSGGTEQYF

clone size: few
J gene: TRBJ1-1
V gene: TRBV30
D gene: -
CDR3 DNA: TGTGCCTGGGCCCGGGGGTTGAACACTGAAGCTTTCTTT
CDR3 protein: CAWARGLNTEAFF

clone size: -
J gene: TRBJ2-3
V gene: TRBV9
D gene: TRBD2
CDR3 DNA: TGTGCCAGCAGCACAGGGACTAGCGGGGTCAACACAGATACGCAGTATTTT
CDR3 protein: CASSTGTSGVNTDTQYF

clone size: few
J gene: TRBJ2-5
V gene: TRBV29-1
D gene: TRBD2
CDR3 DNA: TGCAGCGTTGAAGATCGGGGGGGAGAGACCCAGTACTTC
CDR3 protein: CSVEDRGGETQYF

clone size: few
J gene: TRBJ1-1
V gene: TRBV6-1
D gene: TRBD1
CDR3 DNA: TGTGCCAGCAGTGTACAGGGGGCGACTGAAGCTTTCTTT
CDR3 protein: CASSVQGATEAFF

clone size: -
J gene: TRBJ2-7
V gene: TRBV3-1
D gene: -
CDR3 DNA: TGTGCCAGCAGCCAAGCAGGGATGGCCTACGAGCAGTACTTC
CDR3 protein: CASSQAGMAYEQYF

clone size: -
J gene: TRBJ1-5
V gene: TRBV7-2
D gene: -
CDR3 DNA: TGTGCCAGCAGCCCCAATAGCAATCAGCCCCAGCATTTT
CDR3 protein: CASSPNSNQPQHF

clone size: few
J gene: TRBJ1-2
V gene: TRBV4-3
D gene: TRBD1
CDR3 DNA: TGCGCCAGCAGCCAAGTTTACAGGGGCACGAACTATGGCTACACCTTC
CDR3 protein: CASSQVYRGTNYGYTF